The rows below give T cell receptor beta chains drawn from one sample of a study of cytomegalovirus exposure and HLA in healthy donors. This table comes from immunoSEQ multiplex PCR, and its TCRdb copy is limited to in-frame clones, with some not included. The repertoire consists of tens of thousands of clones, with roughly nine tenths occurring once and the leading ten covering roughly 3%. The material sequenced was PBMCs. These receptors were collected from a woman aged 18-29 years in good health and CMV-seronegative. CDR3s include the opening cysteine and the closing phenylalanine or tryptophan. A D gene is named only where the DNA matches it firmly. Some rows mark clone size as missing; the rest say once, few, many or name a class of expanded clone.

CDR3 protein: CAISESGTGKHQPQHF
CDR3 DNA: TGTGCCATCAGTGAGTCCGGGACAGGTAAACATCAGCCCCAGCATTTT
D gene: TRBD1
V gene: TRBV10-3
J gene: TRBJ1-5
clone size: few

CDR3 protein: CASSHLADQETQYF
CDR3 DNA: TGTGCCAGCAGCCATTTAGCGGACCAAGAGACCCAGTACTTC
D gene: NA
V gene: TRBV7-8
J gene: TRBJ2-5
clone size: once

CDR3 protein: CASGQAGSYTF
CDR3 DNA: TGTGCCAGCGGACAGGCTGGGAGCTACACCTTC
D gene: TRBD1
V gene: TRBV6-4
J gene: TRBJ1-2
clone size: NA

CDR3 protein: CASSQQETQYF
CDR3 DNA: TGCGCCAGCAGCCAGCAAGAGACCCAGTACTTC
D gene: NA
V gene: TRBV5-1
J gene: TRBJ2-5
clone size: NA

CDR3 protein: CASSGHRGTGDTEAFF
CDR3 DNA: TGTGCCAGCAGCGGGCACCGTGGGACAGGGGATACTGAAGCTTTCTTT
D gene: TRBD1
V gene: TRBV2
J gene: TRBJ1-1
clone size: NA

CDR3 protein: CASSLDRGGRVNEQYF
CDR3 DNA: TGTGCCAGCAGCTTAGATCGTGGCGGGAGGGTCAACGAGCAGTACTTC
D gene: TRBD2
V gene: TRBV11-2
J gene: TRBJ2-7
clone size: NA

CDR3 protein: CASSPLQGENTEAFF
CDR3 DNA: TGTGCCAGCAGTCCCCTCCAGGGGGAGAACACTGAAGCTTTCTTT
D gene: TRBD1
V gene: TRBV6-6
J gene: TRBJ1-1
clone size: NA

CDR3 protein: CASSQNEPVTGSSYNEQFF
CDR3 DNA: TGCGCCAGCAGCCAGAACGAACCTGTGACAGGGAGCTCCTACAATGAGCAGTTCTTC
D gene: TRBD1
V gene: TRBV4-3
J gene: TRBJ2-1
clone size: NA

CDR3 protein: CSVRTSWYEQYF
CDR3 DNA: TGCAGCGTCCGGACTAGCTGGTACGAGCAGTACTTC
D gene: TRBD2
V gene: TRBV29-1
J gene: TRBJ2-7
clone size: NA

CDR3 protein: CASSSWQGVGETQYF
CDR3 DNA: TGTGCCAGCAGTTCGTGGCAGGGGGTCGGAGAGACCCAGTACTTC
D gene: TRBD1
V gene: TRBV27
J gene: TRBJ2-5
clone size: NA

CDR3 protein: CASASPRQGDNQPQHF
CDR3 DNA: TGTGCCAGCGCAAGCCCGCGCCAGGGGGACAATCAGCCCCAGCATTTT
D gene: TRBD1
V gene: TRBV28
J gene: TRBJ1-5
clone size: NA